This section outlines one TCR beta chain sequence together with its context. No antigen is known for it. These data come from a study of monozygotic twins with inflammatory bowel disease (dated by TCRdb to the late 2010s). At the level of the whole study: A total of roughly 28 monozygotic twin pairs were included in the full study, comprising nine German pairs (four IBD-concordant, five IBD-discordant) and 19 IBD-discordant Danish pairs. The search for disease-associated traits relied mainly on comparing, within discordant pairs, IBD patients with their genetically identical healthy co-twins. Each individual had, on average, about 151 000 unique TCRalpha sequences and 181 000 unique TCRbeta sequences available for analysis.

The paper as a whole reports these results and caveats: Measured by the inverse Simpson index, TCRbeta repertoire diversity was lower in IBD patients than in their healthy co-twins. Different T cell subtypes could not be distinguished in the analysis. Differing immunosuppressive treatments among patients may have added background noise and inter-individual variability to the repertoires. Repertoire similarity did not differ between concordant and discordant twins, possibly due to limited statistical power. IBD patients shared fewer clonotypes with other individuals than healthy twins did, most markedly in patients showing signs of disease activity. The results gave no support for a single strong signal or clonotype linked to IBD.

Library preparation employed 5' RACE. Each TCR library was prepared from 3,000 to 4,500 ng of total RNA. For each sample, cDNA synthesis with SMARTScribe reverse transcriptase was split into eight separate reactions. During cDNA synthesis, template switching introduced unique molecular identifiers that contained a 6-nucleotide sample barcode. Two nested PCRs of about 15 and 9 cycles amplified the TCRalpha and TCRbeta cDNA, and bead purification followed each PCR. Before amplification, the cDNA was both treated with uracil DNA-glycosylase and purified with the QIAquick PCR purification kit. The second PCR added Illumina TruSeq-compatible adapters along with sample-specific barcodes. Library quality and concentration were checked on TapeStation and Qubit, and libraries were pooled at roughly 5.1 ng each. Sequencing of the pooled libraries was done on an Illumina HiSeq2500 single-index Rapid Run using custom sequencing primers and 2 x 100 bp reads. The source study handled its data this way. UMI-based consensus assembly with MiGEC version 1.2.6 was used to correct PCR and sequencing errors. MiXCR version 2.1.1 was used for V(D)J alignment, clonotype assembly and CDR3 extraction. Normalisation of gene usage, clonotype sharing and MAIT/NKT TCR abundance was achieved by analysing the top 1000, 10 000 and 20 000 clonotypes per sample. Diversity was computed as the inverse Simpson index with the vegan R package after downsampling to 27 000 UMIs. Paired Mann-Whitney U tests were applied to discordant twin pairs, and Benjamini-Hochberg correction was used for multiple testing. After the reads were reprocessed by TCRdb, one entry was made per CDR3 protein sequence, with no DNA. TCRdb, rather than the study authors, made the V and J calls. The sample's table lists a count of around 97,000 distinct CDR3 sequences. Jointly, the top ten make up 1.5% to 2% of the sample.

CDR1 is given as SGHRS and CDR2 as YFSETQ, both from the germline V gene. The CDR3 contains 15 residues, cysteine and phenylalanine counted. No DNA is given. From each donor, a 2.5 ml peripheral blood sample was drawn into PAXgene tubes and stored at -80 degrees C. Without T cell sorting, total RNA was isolated from whole blood using the PAXgene blood miRNA kit on an automated QIAcube. Deep TCRalpha and TCRbeta repertoire profiling with unique molecular barcoding was performed on peripheral blood of monozygotic twin pairs concordant or discordant for inflammatory bowel disease. Smoking habits were recorded for all twin pairs, and individuals were classified as current, former or never smokers.

Sequencing was done on a sample of blood. The chain is made from TRBV5-1 and TRBJ1-1; the TCRdb D gene call, TRBD1, has no DNA to confirm it. This TCR came from a human donor with ulcerative colitis or Crohn's disease, or a healthy co-twin of an affected twin (not recorded which). The CDR3 has the sequence CASSYLSTGGTEAFF.